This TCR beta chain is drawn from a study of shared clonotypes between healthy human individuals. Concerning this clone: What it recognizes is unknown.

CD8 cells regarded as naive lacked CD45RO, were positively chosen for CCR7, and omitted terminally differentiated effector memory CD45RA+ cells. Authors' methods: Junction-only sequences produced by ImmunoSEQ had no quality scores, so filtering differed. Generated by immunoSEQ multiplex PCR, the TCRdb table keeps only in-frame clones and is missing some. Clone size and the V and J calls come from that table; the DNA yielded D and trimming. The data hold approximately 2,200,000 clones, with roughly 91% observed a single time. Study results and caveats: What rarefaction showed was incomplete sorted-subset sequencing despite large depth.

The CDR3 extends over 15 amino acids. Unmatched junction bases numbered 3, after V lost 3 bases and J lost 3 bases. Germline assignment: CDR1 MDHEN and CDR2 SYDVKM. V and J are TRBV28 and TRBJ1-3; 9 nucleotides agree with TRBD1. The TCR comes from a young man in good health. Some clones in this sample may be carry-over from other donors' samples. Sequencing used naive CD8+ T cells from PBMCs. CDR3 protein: CASSFTGGLGNTIYF. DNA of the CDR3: TGTGCCAGCAGTTTCACAGGGGGCCTTGGAAACACCATATATTTT.